This TCR beta chain emerged from a study of Ad26.COV2.S vaccination and SARS-CoV-2 variants. The treatment is: around 19 received Ad26.COV2.S at low or high dose, single or two shots; a few received placebo; per-sample allocation not given. On day 63 after the first injection, vaccine and placebo recipients gave samples. TCRdb keeps only in-frame clones here, not all; method: immunoSEQ multiplex PCR. This table has around 300,000 clones, 85% to 90% appearing once. Source: peripheral blood, taken in a trial of Ad26.COV2.S vaccine versus placebo. This TCR came from a person aged 18 to 65 who received the Ad26.COV2.S COVID-19 vaccine or a placebo.

In nucleotides, the CDR3 is TGTGCCAGCTCACCAACAGGGATCGGTAACTATGGCTACACCTTC. Translating gives CASSPTGIGNYGYTF. This chain uses TRBV18 with TRBJ1-2, with TRBD1 as a possible D gene (6 bases). Looked up from germline, CDR1 is KGHSH and CDR2 is LQKENI. Between the trimmed V and J ends, which lost 2 bases and 1 base, there was a span of 11 bases. There are 15 residues in the CDR3.